The 19 T cell receptor beta chains below come from one sample, sequenced in a study of blood T cell repertoires in COVID-19. The method was immunoSEQ multiplex PCR; TCRdb's version includes in-frame clones alone and lacks a portion of them. The data show 250,000 to 300,000 clones, with 80% to 90% seen just once and 1.9% held by the top ten. Sequenced material: PBMCs or T cells enriched from blood (not recorded which). The receptors were gathered from a woman in her 50s who had recovered from COVID-19.

The chain uses TRBV5-1 and TRBJ2-7; 7 bases line up with TRBD1. The CDR3 spans 13 residues. V lost 7 bases, J lost 2 bases, and 6 bases stayed unmatched. In germline, CDR1 is SGHRS, CDR2 YFSETQ. The chain's CDR3 is CASGWDSTYEQYF. The CDR3 region has the DNA TGCGCCAGCGGCTGGGACAGCACCTACGAGCAGTACTTC. Full variable domain (rest looked up from reference TRBV5-1 and TRBJ2-7): KAGVTQTPRYLIKTRGQQVTLSCSPISGHRSVSWYQQTPGQGLQFLFEYFSETQRNKGNFPGRFSGRQFSNSRSEMNVSTLELGDSALYLCASGWDSTYEQYFGPGTRLTVT.

The genes are TRBV28 and TRBJ2-1; 8 positions match TRBD1. This CDR3 spans 14 amino acids. Trimming took 6 bases from V and 8 from J; bases not matched to a gene: 9. CDR1 and CDR2 (germline): MDHEN, SYDVKM. CDR3 region: CASRLATGEDEQFF. The CDR3 DNA is TGTGCCAGCAGACTTGCGACAGGGGAAGATGAGCAGTTCTTC.

V is TRBV4-1 and J is TRBJ2-2, with a tentative D call TRBD1 (5 bases). Germline V CDR1 and CDR2: MGHRA, YSYEKL. The CDR3 consists of 15 residues. Trimming removed 2 bases at V and 5 bases at J, with 12 bases between. CDR3 sequence (DNA): TGCGCCAGCAGCCAACAGGGATCTAGAACCGGGGAGCTGTTTTTT. Its protein is CASSQQGSRTGELFF.

This chain links TRBV15 with TRBJ1-5; D remains unclear. This CDR3 comprises 15 residues. V lost 1 base and J 2 bases, leaving 9 bases between the germline ends. Per the germline V gene, CDR1 is LNHNV and CDR2 is YYDKDF (reference sequence). CDR3 DNA sequence: TGTGCCACCAGCAGAGGGTCCGGAGGCAATCAGCCCCAGCATTTT. Its protein is CATSRGSGGNQPQHF.

The chain uses TRBV11-2 and TRBJ2-7; 10 bases are a match to TRBD2. The V segment lost 6 bases and the J segment 5 bases; nucleotides outside the gene matches: 7. CDR3 size: 14 residues. Germline V gene sequence: CDR1 SGHAT, CDR2 FQNNGV. The CDR3 DNA reads TGTGCCAGCAGGTCTAGCGGGAGTAGCAACGAGCAGTACTTC. This gives the protein CASRSSGSSNEQYF. The full variable domain, with the rest looked up from reference TRBV11-2 and TRBJ2-7, is EAGVAQSPRYKIIEKRQSVAFWCNPISGHATLYWYQQILGQGPKLLIQFQNNGVVDDSQLPKDRFSAERLKGVDSTLKIQPAKLEDSAVYLCASRSSGSSNEQYFGPGTRLTVT.

About this clone itself: The junction departs from the called germline gene at one end, perhaps through a read error. The chain is built from TRBV4-2 and TRBJ2-2, with D tentatively TRBD1 (6 bases). Germline lookup yields CDR1 LGHNA and CDR2 YNFKEQ. The CDR3 has 18 amino acids. The CDR3 DNA is TGTGCCAGCAGCCGGAGATGGGCAGGGGTTGGGAACGCCGGGGAGCTGTTTTTT. It yields the protein CASSRRWAGVGNAGELFF.

The rearrangement joins TRBV2 to TRBJ2-7; 7 bases fit TRBD1. Germline CDR1 SNHLY, CDR2 FYNNEI. Germline trimming cut 3 bases from V and 4 bases from J; bases unmatched to any gene: 6. The CDR3 spans 14 residues. In DNA, the CDR3 is TGTGCCAGCAGTGAGGGACAGCTCCTTTACGAGCAGTACTTC. This encodes CASSEGQLLYEQYF.

The genes are TRBV4-1 and TRBJ2-7; TRBD1 agrees at 7 bases. Germline V gene sequence: CDR1 MGHRA, CDR2 YSYEKL. V shed 0 bases and J 4 bases; nucleotides not matched to a gene: 6. The CDR3 contains 15 residues. The CDR3 here is CASSQDLGGGYEQYF. In nucleotides, the CDR3 is TGCGCCAGCAGCCAAGATTTAGGGGGCGGATACGAGCAGTACTTC.

The chain couples TRBV24-1 to TRBJ2-1; D not certain. Germline CDR1 KGHDR, CDR2 SFDVKD. This CDR3 is built from 13 residues. V lost 3 bases, J lost 3 bases, and 5 bases lay in between. CDR3: CATSDPIYNEQFF. The DNA for the CDR3 is TGTGCCACCAGTGATCCAATCTACAATGAGCAGTTCTTC.

V is TRBV7-2 and J is TRBJ2-7, with D uncertain. The germline V gene has CDR1 SGHTA and CDR2 FQGNSA. The CDR3 consists of 16 residues. Trimming cost V 1 base and J 1 base, with 14 bases left between them. The CDR3 loop reads CASSLGPPSESYEQYF. For the CDR3, the DNA is TGTGCCAGCAGCTTAGGGCCGCCTAGTGAGTCCTACGAGCAGTACTTC.

In regard to this clone: This sample includes further DNA sequences coding for the same CDR3. The chain is built from TRBV27 and TRBJ2-7; TRBD1 matches 9 bases. V lost 5 bases and J lost 4; bases outside the gene matches: 3. The CDR3 contains 13 residues. Germline V gene sequence: CDR1 MNHEY, CDR2 SMNVEV (reference sequence). In nucleotides, the CDR3 is TGTGCCAGCAGTCTACAGGGGGCGTACGAGCAGTACTTC. This gives the protein CASSLQGAYEQYF.

This clone has a single count. V is TRBV20-1 and J is TRBJ2-5, with 11 bases aligning to TRBD2. Trimming at V came to 3 bases and at J to 3 bases, leaving 3 bases not matched to a gene. This CDR3 comprises 14 residues. Germline CDR1 is DFQATT and CDR2 is SNEGSKA (reference sequence). CDR3 DNA sequence: TGCAGTGCTAGTCAGACTAGCGGGAAAGAGACCCAGTACTTC. Encoded protein: CSASQTSGKETQYF.

This chain uses TRBV5-1 with TRBJ2-7; TRBD1 agrees at 8 bases. V lost 4 bases and J lost 2; bases outside the gene matches: 5. Germline V gene data show CDR1 as SGHRS and CDR2 as YFSETQ. CDR3 length: 14 amino acids. DNA of the CDR3: TGCGCCAGCAGCCCGGACAGGGTCCCCTACGAGCAGTACTTC. Translation gives CASSPDRVPYEQYF.

The chain is built from TRBV20-1 and TRBJ1-1; TRBD1 might be the D (5 bases). The V gene's germline CDR1 is DFQATT and CDR2 SNEGSKA (reference sequence). Trimming stripped 3 bases from V and 5 bases from J, with 16 bases between. The CDR3 runs to 14 residues. This chain's CDR3 is CSASNFQGLTEAFF. The CDR3 nucleotides read TGCAGTGCTAGTAATTTCCAGGGTTTGACTGAAGCTTTCTTT.

This chain uses TRBV10-3 with TRBJ2-1; 8 nucleotides match TRBD2. The V and J ends lost 6 bases and 4 bases, in that order; junction bases with no gene match: 5. CDR1 and CDR2 from the germline V gene are ENHRY and SYGVKD. The CDR3 loop spans 14 amino acids. The CDR3 loop reads CAIRERESYNEQFF. CDR3 sequence (DNA): TGTGCCATCAGAGAGCGGGAGTCATACAATGAGCAGTTCTTC.

The sample holds a few counts of this clone. The chain couples TRBV28 to TRBJ1-2; the D gene is possibly TRBD1 (6 bases). The ends were cut back, 3 bases at V and 2 bases at J, with 10 bases in the middle. Per germline, CDR1 MDHEN and CDR2 SYDVKM. The CDR3 sequence is 14 residues long. CDR3: CASSLTGTNYGYTF. CDR3 coding DNA: TGTGCCAGCAGTTTGACAGGAACGAACTATGGCTACACCTTC.

The chain is built from TRBV15 and TRBJ2-1; 11 nucleotides align to TRBD2. In germline, CDR1 is LNHNV, CDR2 YYDKDF (reference sequence). The J segment lost 4 bases and the V segment lost 5 bases, leaving 4 bases of the junction unmatched. There are 15 residues in the CDR3. The CDR3, as DNA: TGTGCCACCAGCGCTCTAGCGGGAGGTTACAATGAGCAGTTCTTC. Residues: CATSALAGGYNEQFF.

This chain uses TRBV27 with TRBJ1-2; no reliable D call. The CDR3 sequence is 14 residues long. CDR1 MNHEY and CDR2 SMNVEV come from the germline V gene (reference sequence). V gave up 5 bases and J gave up 8 bases, with 18 bases separating them. The CDR3 spells CASSLRGATRGYTF. CDR3 DNA: TGTGCCAGCAGTCTTCGTGGAGCGACGCGGGGCTACACCTTC.

The J gene is TRBJ1-3, the V gene TRBV7-6; D is unresolved. Between the trimmed V and J ends, which lost 5 bases and 3 bases, there was a span of 17 bases. The CDR3 contains 16 residues. Germline V gives CDR1 SGHVS, CDR2 FNYEAQ. CDR3 residues: CASSPSRGGGGNTIYF. The CDR3 DNA sequence: TGTGCCAGCAGCCCTAGTCGGGGTGGAGGTGGAAACACCATATATTTT.